The following is a T cell receptor beta chain sequence with its context. Germline V gene data show CDR1 as SGHAT and CDR2 as FQNNGV. The CDR3 is made up of 17 amino acids. Trimming cost V 2 bases and J 1 base, with 14 bases left between them. MiXCR, applied by TCRdb to the 5' RACE reads, yields one record per CDR3 protein. The sample holds some 23,000 distinct CDR3 sequences, under 8% seen once. Noted time point: sample taken at primary tumor resection. Sequencing was performed on whole RNA extracted from tumor and nontumor lung tissue, or from frozen PBMC, and the material was left unsorted. This specimen comes from a study of spatial heterogeneity in lung cancer.

This sample comprised PBMCs, obtained at surgery. This receptor was taken from a male donor with early-stage non-small cell lung cancer. The chain links TRBV11-2 to TRBJ2-2; perhaps TRBD2 as D (5 bases). DNA for the CDR3: TGTGCCAGCAGCTTATCTCTGGGAGCGCTGAACACCGGGGAGCTGTTTTTT. Translating gives CASSLSLGALNTGELFF. Supplemented by reference TRBV11-2 and TRBJ2-2, the full variable domain reads EAGVAQSPRYKIIEKRQSVAFWCNPISGHATLYWYQQILGQGPKLLIQFQNNGVVDDSQLPKDRFSAERLKGVDSTLKIQPAKLEDSAVYLCASSLSLGALNTGELFFGEGSRLTVL.